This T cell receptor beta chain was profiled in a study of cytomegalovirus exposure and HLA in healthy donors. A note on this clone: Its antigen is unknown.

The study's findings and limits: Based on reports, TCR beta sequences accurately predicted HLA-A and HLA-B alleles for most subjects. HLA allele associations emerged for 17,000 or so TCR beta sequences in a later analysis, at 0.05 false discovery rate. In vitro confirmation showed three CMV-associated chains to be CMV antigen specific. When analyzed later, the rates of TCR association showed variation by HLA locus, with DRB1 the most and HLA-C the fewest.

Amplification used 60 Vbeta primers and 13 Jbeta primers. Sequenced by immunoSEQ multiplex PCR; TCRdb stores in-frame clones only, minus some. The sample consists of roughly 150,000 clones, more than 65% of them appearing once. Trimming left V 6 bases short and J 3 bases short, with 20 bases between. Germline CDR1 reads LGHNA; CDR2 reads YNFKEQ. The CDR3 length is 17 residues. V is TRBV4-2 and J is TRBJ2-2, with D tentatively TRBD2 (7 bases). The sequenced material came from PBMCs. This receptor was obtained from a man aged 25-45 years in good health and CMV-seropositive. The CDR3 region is CASRLGGASNYTGELFF. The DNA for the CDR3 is TGTGCCAGCAGACTGGGGGGGGCTAGCAACTACACCGGGGAGCTGTTTTTT.